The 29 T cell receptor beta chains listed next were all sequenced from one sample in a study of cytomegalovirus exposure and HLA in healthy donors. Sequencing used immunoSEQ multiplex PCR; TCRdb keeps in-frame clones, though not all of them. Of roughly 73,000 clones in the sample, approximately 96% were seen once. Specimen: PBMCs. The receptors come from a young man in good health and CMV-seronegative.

CDR3 DNA sequence: TGTGCCAGTAGTACCAACCAGGGGACTGAAGCTTTCTTT. Translated, it gives CASSTNQGTEAFF. The chain couples TRBV19 to TRBJ1-1; perhaps TRBD1 as D (6 bases). This CDR3 spans 13 amino acids. Germline V gives CDR1 LNHDA, CDR2 SQIVND (reference sequence). V was trimmed by 4 bases and J by 5 bases, leaving 11 bases between them. Together with reference TRBV19 and TRBJ1-1, the CDR3 gives the full variable domain: DGGITQSPKYLFRKEGQNVTLSCEQNLNHDAMYWYRQDPGQGLRLIYYSQIVNDFQKGDIAEGYSVSREKKESFPLTVTSAQKNPTAFYLCASSTNQGTEAFFGQGTRLTVV.

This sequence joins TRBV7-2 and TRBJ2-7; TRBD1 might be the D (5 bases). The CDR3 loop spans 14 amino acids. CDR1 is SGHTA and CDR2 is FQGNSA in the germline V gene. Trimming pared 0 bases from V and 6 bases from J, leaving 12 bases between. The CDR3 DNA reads TGTGCCAGCAGCTTAGCTAGACAGTTCTCCGAGCAGTACTTC. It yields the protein CASSLARQFSEQYF.

CDR3 amino acids: CAWKFLRSAGSNEQFF. The CDR3 bases are TGTGCCTGGAAATTTTTAAGGTCTGCGGGGAGCAATGAGCAGTTCTTC. The J gene is TRBJ2-1, the V gene TRBV30; maybe TRBD2 (6 bases). V gave up 4 bases and J gave up 6 bases, with 22 bases separating them. Germline V gene sequence: CDR1 GTSNPN, CDR2 SVGIG (reference sequence). The CDR3 runs to 16 residues. The whole variable domain, remainder taken from reference TRBV30 and TRBJ2-1, is SQTIHQWPATLVQPVGSPLSLECTVEGTSNPNLYWYRQAAGRGLQLLFYSVGIGQISSEVPQNLSASRPQDRQFILSSKKLLLSDSGFYLCAWKFLRSAGSNEQFFGPGTRLTVL.

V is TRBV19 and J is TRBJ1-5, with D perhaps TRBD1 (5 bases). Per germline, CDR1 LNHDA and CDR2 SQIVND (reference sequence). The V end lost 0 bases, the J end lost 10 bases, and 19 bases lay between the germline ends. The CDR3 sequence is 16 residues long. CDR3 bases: TGTGCCAGTAGTATAGAATTTTGGGGCCCCTCCCGACCCCAGCATTTT. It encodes CASSIEFWGPSRPQHF.

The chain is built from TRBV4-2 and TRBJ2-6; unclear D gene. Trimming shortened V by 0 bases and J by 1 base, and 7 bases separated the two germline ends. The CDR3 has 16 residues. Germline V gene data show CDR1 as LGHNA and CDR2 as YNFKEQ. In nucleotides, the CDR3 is TGTGCCAGCAGCCAAGAGTCCGGTTCTGGGGCCAACGTCCTGACTTTC. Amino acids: CASSQESGSGANVLTF.

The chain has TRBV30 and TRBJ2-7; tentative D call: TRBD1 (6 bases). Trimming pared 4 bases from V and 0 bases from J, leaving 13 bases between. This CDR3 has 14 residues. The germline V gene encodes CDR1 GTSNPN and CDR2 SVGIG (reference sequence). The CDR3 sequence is CAWKKGENSYEQYF. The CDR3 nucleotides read TGTGCCTGGAAGAAGGGGGAGAACTCCTACGAGCAGTACTTC. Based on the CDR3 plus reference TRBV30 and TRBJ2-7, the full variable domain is SQTIHQWPATLVQPVGSPLSLECTVEGTSNPNLYWYRQAAGRGLQLLFYSVGIGQISSEVPQNLSASRPQDRQFILSSKKLLLSDSGFYLCAWKKGENSYEQYFGPGTRLTVT.

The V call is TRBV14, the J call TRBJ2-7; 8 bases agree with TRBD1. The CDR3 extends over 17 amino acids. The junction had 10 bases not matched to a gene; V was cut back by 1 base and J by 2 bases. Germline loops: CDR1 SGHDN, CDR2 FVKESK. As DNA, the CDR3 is TGTGCCAGCAGCCAAGCCGTACGGACAGGGTCTACCTACGAGCAGTACTTC. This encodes CASSQAVRTGSTYEQYF.

The CDR3 reads CASSLFDSDEQYF. CDR3 bases: TGTGCCAGCAGCTTGTTCGACAGTGACGAGCAGTACTTC. The gene calls are TRBV11-2 and TRBJ2-7; possibly TRBD1 for D (5 bases). The V gene's germline CDR1 is SGHAT and CDR2 FQNNGV. V dropped 3 bases and J dropped 5 bases, with 11 bases sitting between them. CDR3 length: 13 residues.

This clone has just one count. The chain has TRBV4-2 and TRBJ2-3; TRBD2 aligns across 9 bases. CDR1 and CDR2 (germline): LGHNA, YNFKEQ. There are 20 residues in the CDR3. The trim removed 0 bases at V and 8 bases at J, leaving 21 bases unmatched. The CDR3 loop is CASSQEGAGGPPGLSGTQYF. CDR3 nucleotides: TGTGCCAGCAGCCAAGAAGGAGCGGGGGGACCCCCGGGTTTGTCGGGTACGCAGTATTTT.

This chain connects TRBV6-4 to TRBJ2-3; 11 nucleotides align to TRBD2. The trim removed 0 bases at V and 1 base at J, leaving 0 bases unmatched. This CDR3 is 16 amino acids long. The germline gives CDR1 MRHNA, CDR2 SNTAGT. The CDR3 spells CASSDSTSGGTDTQYF. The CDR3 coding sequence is TGTGCCAGCAGTGACTCGACTAGCGGGGGCACAGATACGCAGTATTTT.

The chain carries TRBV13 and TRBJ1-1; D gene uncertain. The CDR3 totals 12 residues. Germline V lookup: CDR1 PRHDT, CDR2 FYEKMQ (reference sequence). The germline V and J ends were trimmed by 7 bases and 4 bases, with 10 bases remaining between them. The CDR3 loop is CASTREATEAFF. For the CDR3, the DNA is TGTGCCAGCACGCGGGAGGCCACTGAAGCTTTCTTT.

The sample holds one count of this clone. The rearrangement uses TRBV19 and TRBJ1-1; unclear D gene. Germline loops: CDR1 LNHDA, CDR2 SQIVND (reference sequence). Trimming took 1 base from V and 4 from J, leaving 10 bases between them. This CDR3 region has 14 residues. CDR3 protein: CASSIGATSTEAFF. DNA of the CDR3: TGTGCCAGTAGTATAGGGGCGACGTCCACTGAAGCTTTCTTT.

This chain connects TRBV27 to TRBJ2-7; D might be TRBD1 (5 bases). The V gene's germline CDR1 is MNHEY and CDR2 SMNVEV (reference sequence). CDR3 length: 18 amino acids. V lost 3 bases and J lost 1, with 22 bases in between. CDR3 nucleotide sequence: TGTGCCAGCAGTTTCGCGTCTGATTCAAGGGGAAGTTCCTACGAGCAGTACTTC. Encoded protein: CASSFASDSRGSSYEQYF.

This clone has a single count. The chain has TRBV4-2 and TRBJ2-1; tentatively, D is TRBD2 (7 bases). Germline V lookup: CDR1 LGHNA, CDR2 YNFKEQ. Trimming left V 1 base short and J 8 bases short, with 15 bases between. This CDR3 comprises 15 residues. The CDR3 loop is CASSQGGGASDEQFF. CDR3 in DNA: TGTGCCAGCAGCCAAGGTGGGGGGGCCTCGGATGAGCAGTTCTTC.

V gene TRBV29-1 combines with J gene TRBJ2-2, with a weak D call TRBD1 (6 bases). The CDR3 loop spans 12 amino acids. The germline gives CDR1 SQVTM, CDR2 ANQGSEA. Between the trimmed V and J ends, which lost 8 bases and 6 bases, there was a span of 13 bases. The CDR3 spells CSFAQGPGELFF. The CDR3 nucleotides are TGCAGCTTCGCACAGGGACCCGGGGAGCTGTTTTTT.

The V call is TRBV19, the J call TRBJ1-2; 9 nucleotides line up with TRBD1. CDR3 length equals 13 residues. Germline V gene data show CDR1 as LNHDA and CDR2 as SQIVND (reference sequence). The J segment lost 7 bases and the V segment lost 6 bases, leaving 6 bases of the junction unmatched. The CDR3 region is CASRGGTGSGYTF. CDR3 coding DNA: TGTGCCAGTAGAGGTGGGACAGGGAGTGGCTACACCTTC.

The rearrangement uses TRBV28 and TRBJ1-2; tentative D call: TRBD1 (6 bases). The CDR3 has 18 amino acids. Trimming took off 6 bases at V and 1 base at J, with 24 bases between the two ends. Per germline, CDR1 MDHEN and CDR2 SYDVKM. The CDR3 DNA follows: TGTGCCAGCAGGGCCAGTGAGGGGGACCTTCAAGATAACTATGGCTACACCTTC. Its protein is CASRASEGDLQDNYGYTF.

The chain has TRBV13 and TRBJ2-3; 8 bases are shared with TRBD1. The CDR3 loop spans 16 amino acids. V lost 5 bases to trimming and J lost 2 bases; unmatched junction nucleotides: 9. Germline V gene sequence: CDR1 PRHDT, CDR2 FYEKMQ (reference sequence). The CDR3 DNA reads TGTGCCAGCAGCGGGCAGGGGGCCCTCCTCACAGATACGCAGTATTTT. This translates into CASSGQGALLTDTQYF.

CDR3 in amino acids: CASSVRDRNTEAFF. Written as DNA, the CDR3 is TGTGCCAGCAGCGTCCGGGACAGAAACACTGAAGCTTTCTTT. The V call is TRBV9, the J call TRBJ1-1, with TRBD1 identical over 7 bases. The CDR3 length is 14 residues. V dropped 2 bases and J dropped 2; count of bases not matched to a gene: 3. Germline CDR1 and CDR2: SGDLS and YYNGEE.

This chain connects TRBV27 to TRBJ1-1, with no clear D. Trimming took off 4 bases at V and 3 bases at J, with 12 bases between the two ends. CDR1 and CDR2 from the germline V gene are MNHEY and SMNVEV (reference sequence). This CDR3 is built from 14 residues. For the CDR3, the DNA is TGTGCCAGCAGTTGGAGGGATGAGGACACTGAAGCTTTCTTT. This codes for CASSWRDEDTEAFF.

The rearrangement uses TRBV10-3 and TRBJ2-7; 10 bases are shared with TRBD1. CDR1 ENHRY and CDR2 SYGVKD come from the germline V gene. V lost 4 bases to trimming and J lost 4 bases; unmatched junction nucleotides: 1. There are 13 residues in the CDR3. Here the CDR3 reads CAISGDRGYEQYF. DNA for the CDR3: TGTGCCATCAGTGGGGACAGGGGATACGAGCAGTACTTC.

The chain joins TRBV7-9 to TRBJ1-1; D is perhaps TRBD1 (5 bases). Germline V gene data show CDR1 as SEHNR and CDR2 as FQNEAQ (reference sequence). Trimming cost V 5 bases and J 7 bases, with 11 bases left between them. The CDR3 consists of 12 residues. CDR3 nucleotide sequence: TGTGCCAGCAGCGACCGCCAGGGTGAAGCTTTCTTT. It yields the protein CASSDRQGEAFF.

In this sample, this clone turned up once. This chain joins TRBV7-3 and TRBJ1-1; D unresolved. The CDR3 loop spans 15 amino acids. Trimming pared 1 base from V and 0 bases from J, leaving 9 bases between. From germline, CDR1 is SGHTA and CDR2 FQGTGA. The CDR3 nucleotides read TGTGCCAGCAGCTTAATGAATCTACTGAACACTGAAGCTTTCTTT. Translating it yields CASSLMNLLNTEAFF. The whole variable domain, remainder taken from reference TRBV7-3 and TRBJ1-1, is GAGVSQTPSNKVTEKGKYVELRCDPISGHTALYWYRQSLGQGPEFLIYFQGTGAADDSGLPNDRFFAVRPEGSVSTLKIQRTERGDSAVYLCASSLMNLLNTEAFFGQGTRLTVV.

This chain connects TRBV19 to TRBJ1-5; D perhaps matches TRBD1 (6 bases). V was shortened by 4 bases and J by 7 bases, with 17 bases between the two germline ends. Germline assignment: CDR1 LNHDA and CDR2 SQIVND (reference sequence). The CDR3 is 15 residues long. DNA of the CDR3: TGTGCCAGTAGTAGGGGACAAGGGGGTTTGCAGCCCCAGCATTTT. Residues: CASSRGQGGLQPQHF.

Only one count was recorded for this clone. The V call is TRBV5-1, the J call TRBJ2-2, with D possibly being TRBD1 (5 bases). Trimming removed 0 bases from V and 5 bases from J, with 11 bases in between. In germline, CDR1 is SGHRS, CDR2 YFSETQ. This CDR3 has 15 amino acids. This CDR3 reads CASSLDPTVTGELFF. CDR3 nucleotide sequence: TGCGCCAGCAGCTTGGATCCGACAGTGACCGGGGAGCTGTTTTTT.

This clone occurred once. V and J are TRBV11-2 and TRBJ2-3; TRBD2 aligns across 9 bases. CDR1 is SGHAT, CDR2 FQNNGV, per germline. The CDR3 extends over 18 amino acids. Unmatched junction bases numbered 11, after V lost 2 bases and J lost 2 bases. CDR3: CASSLHAGTSLDTDTQYF. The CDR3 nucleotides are TGTGCCAGCAGCTTACATGCCGGGACTAGCTTAGACACAGATACGCAGTATTTT.

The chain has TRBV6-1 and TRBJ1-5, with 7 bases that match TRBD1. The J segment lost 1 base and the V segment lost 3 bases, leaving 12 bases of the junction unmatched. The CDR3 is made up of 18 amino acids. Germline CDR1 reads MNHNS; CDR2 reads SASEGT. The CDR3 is CASSETGQGVVSNQPQHF. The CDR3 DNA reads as TGTGCCAGCAGTGAGACAGGGCAAGGGGTGGTAAGCAATCAGCCCCAGCATTTT.

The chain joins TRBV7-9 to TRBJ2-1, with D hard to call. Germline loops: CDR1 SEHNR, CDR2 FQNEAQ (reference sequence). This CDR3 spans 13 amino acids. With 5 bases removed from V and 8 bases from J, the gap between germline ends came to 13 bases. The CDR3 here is CASSDVQAHEQFF. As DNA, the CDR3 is TGTGCCAGCAGCGATGTCCAAGCGCATGAGCAGTTCTTC.

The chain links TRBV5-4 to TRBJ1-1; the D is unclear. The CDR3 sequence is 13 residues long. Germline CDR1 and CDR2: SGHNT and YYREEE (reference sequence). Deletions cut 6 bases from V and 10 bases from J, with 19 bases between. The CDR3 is CASTPQSSVRAFF. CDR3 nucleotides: TGTGCCAGCACCCCCCAGTCCAGTGTTCGAGCTTTCTTT.